The T cell receptor beta chain described here comes from a study of CD8+ T cells in alopecia areata. CDR1 SGHVS and CDR2 FQNEAQ come from the germline V gene. V was trimmed by 3 bases and J by 0 bases, leaving 12 bases between them. This CDR3 has 16 amino acids. Isolated RNA was reverse transcribed into cDNA used as the sequencing template. Only in-frame clones appear in the TCRdb table, and some are missing; sequencing was by immunoSEQ multiplex PCR. The sample has some 150,000 clones, about 72% seen once. This material consisted of CD8+ T cells sorted from blood, taken at week 0. This TCR came from a human donor with alopecia areata. J is TRBJ1-3 and V is TRBV7-8, with D perhaps TRBD1 (5 bases). Here the CDR3 DNA reads TGTGCCAGCAGCTTCGAGGGACGGATCTCTGGAAACACCATATATTTT. Amino acids: CASSFEGRISGNTIYF. Full variable domain (rest looked up from reference TRBV7-8 and TRBJ1-3): GAGVSQSPRYKVAKRGQDVALRCDPISGHVSLFWYQQALGQGPEFLTYFQNEAQLDKSGLPSDRFFAERPEGSVSTLKIQRTQQEDSAVYLCASSFEGRISGNTIYFGEGSWLTVV.